The TCR beta chain described here comes from a study of blood T cell repertoires in COVID-19. In the study overall: T cells, B-cell-depleted T cells, or PBMCs provided the cDNA or gDNA that served as material.

Methods used by the authors: Amplification of reference gene primers was used by the study to estimate nucleated cell counts. The method was immunoSEQ multiplex PCR; TCRdb's version includes in-frame clones alone and lacks a portion of them. The V and J calls and clone size come from that table; D and trimming were worked out from the DNA. The repertoire holds about 250,000 clones, with 85% as singletons. The CDR3 loop spans 15 amino acids. Germline lookup yields CDR1 LNHDA and CDR2 SQIVND (reference sequence). Unmatched junction bases numbered 7, after V lost 8 bases and J lost 1 base. The material sequenced was peripheral blood. The chain recombines TRBV19 with TRBJ1-1; 10 bases are a match to TRBD1. The receptor was derived from a man aged 45-65 years with active or convalescent COVID-19. The CDR3 sequence: CASAGQGWENTEAFF. In nucleotides, the CDR3 is TGTGCCAGTGCGGGACAGGGGTGGGAGAACACTGAAGCTTTCTTT. Full variable domain (missing parts from reference TRBV19 and TRBJ1-1): DGGITQSPKYLFRKEGQNVTLSCEQNLNHDAMYWYRQDPGQGLRLIYYSQIVNDFQKGDIAEGYSVSREKKESFPLTVTSAQKNPTAFYLCASAGQGWENTEAFFGQGTRLTVV.